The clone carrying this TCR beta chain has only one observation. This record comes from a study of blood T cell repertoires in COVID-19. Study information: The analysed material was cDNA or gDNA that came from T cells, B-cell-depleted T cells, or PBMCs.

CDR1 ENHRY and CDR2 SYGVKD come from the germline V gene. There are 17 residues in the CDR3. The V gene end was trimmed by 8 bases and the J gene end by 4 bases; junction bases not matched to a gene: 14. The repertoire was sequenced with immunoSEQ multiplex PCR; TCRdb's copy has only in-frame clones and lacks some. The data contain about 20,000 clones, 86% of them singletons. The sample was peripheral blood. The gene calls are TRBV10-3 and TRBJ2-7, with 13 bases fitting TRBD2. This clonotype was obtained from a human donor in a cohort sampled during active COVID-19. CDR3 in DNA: TGTGCCATCGTCCGGACTAGCGGGAGTTTCCGGGGTTACGAGCAGTACTTC. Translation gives CAIVRTSGSFRGYEQYF.